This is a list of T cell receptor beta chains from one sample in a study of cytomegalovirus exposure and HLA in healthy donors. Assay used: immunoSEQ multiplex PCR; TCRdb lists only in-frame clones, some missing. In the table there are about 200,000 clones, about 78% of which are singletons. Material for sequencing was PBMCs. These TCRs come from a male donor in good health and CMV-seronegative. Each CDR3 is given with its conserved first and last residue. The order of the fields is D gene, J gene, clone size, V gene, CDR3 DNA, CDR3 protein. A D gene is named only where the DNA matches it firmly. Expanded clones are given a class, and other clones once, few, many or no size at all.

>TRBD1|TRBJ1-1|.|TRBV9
TGTGCCAGCAGCTCCCGACAGGGGGCCGCAGGCACTGAAGCTTTCTTT
CASSSRQGAAGTEAFF
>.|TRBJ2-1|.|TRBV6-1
TGTGCCAGCAGTGCGTTCATAGGGGGGGACTACAATGAGCAGTTCTTC
CASSAFIGGDYNEQFF
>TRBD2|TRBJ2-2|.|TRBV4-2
TGTGCCAGCAGCCAAGATAGCGGGAGAACCGGGGAGCTGTTTTTT
CASSQDSGRTGELFF
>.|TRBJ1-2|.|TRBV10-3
TGTGCCATCAGTCTCGCCACAGGGAACTATGGCTACACCTTC
CAISLATGNYGYTF
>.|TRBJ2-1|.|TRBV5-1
TGCGCCAGCAGCTTGGTACAGGCCAATGAGCAGTTCTTC
CASSLVQANEQFF
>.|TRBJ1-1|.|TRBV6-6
TGTGCCAGCAGTTACGGCCCGAACACTGAAGCTTTCTTT
CASSYGPNTEAFF
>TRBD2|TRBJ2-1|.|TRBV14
TGTGCCAGCAGCCAGCTGGGACTAGCGCCGTACAATGAGCAGTTCTTC
CASSQLGLAPYNEQFF
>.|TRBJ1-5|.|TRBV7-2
TGTGCCAGCAGCTTAGCTGCTCAGGTCACTAGCAATCAGCCCCAGCATTTT
CASSLAAQVTSNQPQHF
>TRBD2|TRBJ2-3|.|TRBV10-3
TGTGCCATCAGTGTGGCAAGCGGGGTCACAGATACGCAGTATTTT
CAISVASGVTDTQYF
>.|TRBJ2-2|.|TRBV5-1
TGCGCCAGCAGCTTGGTTGGTGGGGGCGCGGCGGACACCGGGGAGCTGTTTTTT
CASSLVGGGAADTGELFF
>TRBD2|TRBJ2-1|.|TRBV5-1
TGCGCCAGCAGCTCATTGGCGGGAGCGGGCTCCTACAATGAGCAGTTCTTC
CASSSLAGAGSYNEQFF
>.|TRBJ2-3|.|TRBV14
TGTGCCAGCAGCCAATGGCAGGATACGCAGTATTTT
CASSQWQDTQYF
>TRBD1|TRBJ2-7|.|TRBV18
TGTGCCAGCTCACAAGGGGGCCACTACGAGCAGTACTTC
CASSQGGHYEQYF
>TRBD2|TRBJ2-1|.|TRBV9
TGTGCCAGCAGCGTAGGTCTAGCGGGAGGGTTCAATGAGCAGTTCTTC
CASSVGLAGGFNEQFF
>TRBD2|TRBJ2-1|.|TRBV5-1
TGCGCCAGCAGCTTGAGCGGGATCTCCTACAATGAGCAGTTCTTC
CASSLSGISYNEQFF
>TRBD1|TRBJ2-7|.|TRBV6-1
TGTGCCAGCAGTGAAGCGAGGACAGGGGGCCACGAGCAGTACTTC
CASSEARTGGHEQYF
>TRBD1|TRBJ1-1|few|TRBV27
TGTGCCAGCAGTCTATCGCGGACAGGGTGGAGAGCTTTCTTT
CASSLSRTGWRAFF
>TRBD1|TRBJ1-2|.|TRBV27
TGTGCCAGCAAGACAGGGGTCCTTTCTAACTATGGCTACACCTTC
CASKTGVLSNYGYTF
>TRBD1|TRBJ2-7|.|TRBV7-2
TGTGCCAGCAGCTTAAGTTCAGGGGGCGGCTACGAGCAGTACTTC
CASSLSSGGGYEQYF
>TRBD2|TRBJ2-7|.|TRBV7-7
TGTGCCAGCAGCTTAGAACTAGCGGGAGTTACTGAGCAGTACTTC
CASSLELAGVTEQYF
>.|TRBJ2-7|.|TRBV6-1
TGTGCCAGCAGTGAAGGCTCGGTGCAGGGAGGCGACGAGCAGTACTTC
CASSEGSVQGGDEQYF
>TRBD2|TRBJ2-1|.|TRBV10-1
TGCGCCAGCAGTGAGGGGCTAGCGGGAGTAGATGAGCAGTTCTTC
CASSEGLAGVDEQFF
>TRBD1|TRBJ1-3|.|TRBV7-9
TGTGCCAGCAGCACTACCGGGACAGGGGGCTCTGGAAACACCATATATTTT
CASSTTGTGGSGNTIYF
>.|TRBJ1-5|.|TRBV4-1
TGCGCCAGCAGCCAAGGAGGTGGATGGCCCCAGCATTTT
CASSQGGGWPQHF
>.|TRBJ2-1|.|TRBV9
TGTGCCAGCAGCGTAGGAGGGCCGCACAATGAGCAGTTCTTC
CASSVGGPHNEQFF
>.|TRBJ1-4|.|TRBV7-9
TGTGCCAGCAGCTTCCTTCAGGCGAATGAAAAACTGTTTTTT
CASSFLQANEKLFF
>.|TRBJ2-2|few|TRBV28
TGTGCCAGCAGTCGAAGCGTTACGAACACCGGGGAGCTGTTTTTT
CASSRSVTNTGELFF
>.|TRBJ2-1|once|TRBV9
TGTGCCAGCAGCGGGCTAGCGAGTCCCTACAATGAGCAGTTCTTC
CASSGLASPYNEQFF
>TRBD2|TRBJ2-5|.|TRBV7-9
TGTGCCAGCAGCCCGCAACTAGCGGGAGCCAGAGAGACCCAGTACTTC
CASSPQLAGARETQYF
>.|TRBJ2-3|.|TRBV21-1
TGTGCCAGCAGCAAGGCACAGGGACAGGGCGGCACAGATACGCAGTATTTT
CASSKAQGQGGTDTQYF
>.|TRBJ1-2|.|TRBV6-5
TGTGCCAGCGCTCCCATGGGGCCTAACTATGGCTACACCTTC
CASAPMGPNYGYTF
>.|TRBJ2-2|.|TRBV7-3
TGTGCCAGCAGCTCACAAAGCGGGAACACCGGGGAGCTGTTTTTT
CASSSQSGNTGELFF
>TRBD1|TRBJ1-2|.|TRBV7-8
TGTGCCAGCAGCTTAGAGGGGACAGGGTCGGGAGGATTCTATGGCTACACCTTC
CASSLEGTGSGGFYGYTF
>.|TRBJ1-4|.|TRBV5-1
TGCGCCAGCAGCTTCGGGACACTTAATGAAAAACTGTTTTTT
CASSFGTLNEKLFF
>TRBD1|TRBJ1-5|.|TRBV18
TGTGCCAGCTCACCCTCTCCGGCAGGACAGGGGACTCGTAGCAATCAGCCCCAGCATTTT
CASSPSPAGQGTRSNQPQHF
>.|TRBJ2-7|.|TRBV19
TGTGCCAGTAGGTCGGGTAGTTTCGCCGAGCAGTACTTC
CASRSGSFAEQYF
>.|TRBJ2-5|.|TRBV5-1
TGCGCCAGCAGCTACAACAGGGAAGGAGAGACCCAGTACTTC
CASSYNREGETQYF
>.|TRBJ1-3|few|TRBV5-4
TGTGCCAGCAGCACCGGCGGGCGTGGAAACACCATATATTTT
CASSTGGRGNTIYF
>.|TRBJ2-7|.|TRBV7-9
TGTTCCAGCAGCGCGGGATTCTCGGGTGGCTACGAGCAGTACTTC
CSSSAGFSGGYEQYF
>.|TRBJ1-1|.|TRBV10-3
TGTGCCATCAGTGAAGGCGACAGAATACTGGACACTGAAGCTTTCTTT
CAISEGDRILDTEAFF
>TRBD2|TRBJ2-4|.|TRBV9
TGTGCCAGCAGCCCCGGAGGAGGGGGGACTAGCGGCTTAGCCAAAAACATTCAGTACTTC
CASSPGGGGTSGLAKNIQYF
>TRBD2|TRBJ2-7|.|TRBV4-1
TGCGCCAGCAGCAAAGCGGGTTGGGAGGGATATCCAGGGCAGTACTTC
CASSKAGWEGYPGQYF
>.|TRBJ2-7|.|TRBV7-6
TGTGCCAGCAGCTTAGCGAGCGGGCCCCTGGGATGGTACTTC
CASSLASGPLGWYF
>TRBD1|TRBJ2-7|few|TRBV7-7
TGTGCCAGCAGCCCTACGACAGGGTCTGAGGCCGAGCAGTACTTC
CASSPTTGSEAEQYF
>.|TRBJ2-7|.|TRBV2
TGTGCCAGCAGTGATCTTGGGCCAGAATTCTCCTACGAGCAGTACTTC
CASSDLGPEFSYEQYF
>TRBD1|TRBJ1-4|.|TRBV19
TGTGCCAGTAGTGTCCGCGACAGGGACCTGGAGAATGAAAAACTGTTTTTT
CASSVRDRDLENEKLFF
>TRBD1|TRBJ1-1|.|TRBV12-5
TGTGCTAGTGGTTTAGGGGGACAGATCGCTGAAGCTTTCTTT
CASGLGGQIAEAFF
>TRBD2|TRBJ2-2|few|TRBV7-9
TGTTCCAGCAGCCCTGAAGGGGGACTAGCGGGACCCGGGGAGCTGTTTTTT
CSSSPEGGLAGPGELFF